This T cell receptor (beta chain) is drawn from a study of shared clonotypes between healthy human individuals. Findings and caveats of the study: An expected dependence of interdonor clonotype sharing on sequencing depth was noted. As a rule, naive subsets had a larger estimated richness than memory subsets.

Clones were read by immunoSEQ multiplex PCR, and TCRdb kept only the in-frame ones, dropping some. The sample yields some 600,000 clones, roughly 95% seen once. Regarding this clone: The antigen is undetermined.

The naive CD8 population came from CD45RO-negative cells selected for CCR7, without terminally differentiated effector memory CD45RA+ cells. The sequence came from a woman aged 30 to 39 in good health. Material for sequencing was naive CD8+ T cells sorted from blood.

CDR3 in amino acids: CASSKLGLTSGRGREQFF. CDR3 nucleotide sequence: TGTGCCAGCAGCAAATTGGGACTGACTAGCGGGAGGGGGAGGGAGCAGTTCTTC. The V gene is TRBV21-1, the J gene TRBJ2-1; TRBD2, the table's D call, lacks a check against the DNA. TRBV21-1 counts as a pseudogene. There are 18 residues in the CDR3.